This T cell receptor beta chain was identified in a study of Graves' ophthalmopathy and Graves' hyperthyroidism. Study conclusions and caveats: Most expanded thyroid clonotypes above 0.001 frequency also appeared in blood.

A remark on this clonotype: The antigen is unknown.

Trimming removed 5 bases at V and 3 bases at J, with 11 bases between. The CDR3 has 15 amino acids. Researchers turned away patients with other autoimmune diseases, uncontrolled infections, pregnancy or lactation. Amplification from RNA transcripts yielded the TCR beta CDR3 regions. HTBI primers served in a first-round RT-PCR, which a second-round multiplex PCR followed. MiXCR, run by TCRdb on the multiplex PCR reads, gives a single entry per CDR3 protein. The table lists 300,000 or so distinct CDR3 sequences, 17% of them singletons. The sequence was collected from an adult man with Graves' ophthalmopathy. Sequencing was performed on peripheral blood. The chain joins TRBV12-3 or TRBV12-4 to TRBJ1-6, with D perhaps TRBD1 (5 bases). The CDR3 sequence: CASSGTRDYNSPLHF. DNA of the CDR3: TGTGCCAGCAGTGGGACCAGGGACTATAATTCACCCCTCCACTTT.